This entry is about one TCR beta chain. The antigen is not known. This sample was taken from a study of Graves' ophthalmopathy and Graves' hyperthyroidism. In this cohort's terms, stable hyperthyroidism meant no ophthalmopathy by 18 months of follow-up. PBMCs were density-gradient isolated from roughly 9.5 ml fresh blood. Findings of the study overall: A model of 13 signatures distinguished ophthalmopathy from stable hyperthyroidism at under 90% sensitivity and roughly 81% specificity.

Amplification from RNA transcripts yielded the TCR beta CDR3 regions. A first-round RT-PCR used HTBI primers, followed by a second-round multiplex PCR. TCRdb independently ran MiXCR on the multiplex PCR reads; one entry per CDR3 protein. The data contain hundreds of thousands of distinct CDR3 sequences, over 20% of them singletons. The V end lost 0 bases, the J end lost 6 bases, and 15 bases lay between the germline ends. Germline CDR1 SGHAT, CDR2 FQNNGV. The CDR3 has 15 amino acids. The V and J genes are TRBV11-2 and TRBJ2-7, with D tentatively TRBD2 (6 bases). Sequenced material: peripheral blood. The clonotype comes from a woman in her late teens or twenties with stable Graves' hyperthyroidism. The CDR3 DNA is TGTGCCAGCAGCTTAGATAGGCGGACCGGGGGCGAGCAGTACTTC. This sequence encodes CASSLDRRTGGEQYF.